One sample yielded the 19 T cell receptor beta chains listed below, sequenced in a study of cytomegalovirus exposure and HLA in healthy donors. The assay was immunoSEQ multiplex PCR, and TCRdb's table has in-frame clones only and misses some. The sample contains some 110,000 clones, roughly 88% of which appear only once. Source material: PBMCs. Every receptor here comes from a young man in good health and CMV-seronegative.

This clone has only a few counts. V usage is TRBV19 and J usage is TRBJ2-7, with TRBD1 identical over 9 bases. Germline CDR1 LNHDA, CDR2 SQIVND (reference sequence). The CDR3 has 14 amino acids. V shed 3 bases and J 6 bases; nucleotides not matched to a gene: 6. CDR3 DNA sequence: TGTGCCAGTAGTATTGACAGGGGGACCCTCGAGCAGTACTTC. Amino acids: CASSIDRGTLEQYF.

V gene TRBV5-1 combines with J gene TRBJ2-7; 11 nucleotides align to TRBD1. Germline trimming cut 7 bases from V and 5 bases from J; bases unmatched to any gene: 11. This CDR3 comprises 15 residues. Per the germline V gene, CDR1 is SGHRS and CDR2 is YFSETQ. The CDR3 DNA reads as TGCGCCAGCCGAGGACCGGGACAGGGGGTACACGAGCAGTACTTC. Amino acids: CASRGPGQGVHEQYF.

The chain has TRBV5-1 and TRBJ2-5; D possibly corresponds to TRBD1 (6 bases). Per germline, CDR1 SGHRS and CDR2 YFSETQ. Trimming shortened V by 4 bases and J by 4 bases, and 17 bases separated the two germline ends. CDR3 length: 15 residues. The CDR3, as DNA: TGCGCCAGCAGCCCTGCTCGGACAGACATAGAGACCCAGTACTTC. This sequence encodes CASSPARTDIETQYF.

The V gene is TRBV15, the J gene TRBJ1-1; 7 nucleotides match TRBD1. The CDR3 extends over 15 amino acids. In germline, CDR1 is LNHNV, CDR2 YYDKDF (reference sequence). V was clipped by 5 bases and J by 0 bases; unmatched bases: 6. In nucleotides, the CDR3 is TGTGCCACCAGCGGAACGACAGGGATGAACACTGAAGCTTTCTTT. Protein: CATSGTTGMNTEAFF.

V usage is TRBV11-2 and J usage is TRBJ1-1; maybe TRBD1 (5 bases). Trimming took 6 bases from V and 1 from J, leaving 15 bases between them. The CDR3 sequence is 15 residues long. In germline, CDR1 is SGHAT, CDR2 FQNNGV. The CDR3 DNA is TGTGCCAGCAGGGGATGGGGCCGGAAGAACACTGAAGCTTTCTTT. Its translation: CASRGWGRKNTEAFF.

The chain joins TRBV23-1 to TRBJ1-5, with a weak D call TRBD1 (6 bases). TRBV23-1 is an ORF; its function is uncertain. This CDR3 has 19 amino acids. Trimming shortened V by 1 base and J by 4 bases, and 23 bases separated the two germline ends. Here the CDR3 reads CASSQFSRDGTGQNQPQHF. The CDR3 region has the DNA TGCGCCAGCAGTCAATTTTCTAGAGATGGGACGGGACAAAATCAGCCCCAGCATTTT.

The chain has TRBV4-2 and TRBJ2-1; weak D call: TRBD2 (6 bases). V lost 4 bases and J 3 bases, leaving 10 bases between the germline ends. Germline CDR1 LGHNA, CDR2 YNFKEQ. The CDR3 has 14 amino acids. The CDR3, as DNA: TGTGCCAGCAGCCGGGACTTGCTCTACAATGAGCAGTTCTTC. Its protein is CASSRDLLYNEQFF.

This chain connects TRBV10-1 to TRBJ1-1, with TRBD1 matching 7 bases. Germline V gene lookup returns CDR1 WNHNN and CDR2 SYGVQD (reference sequence). Germline trimming cut 3 bases from V and 3 bases from J; bases unmatched to any gene: 10. The CDR3 runs to 16 residues. CDR3 sequence: CASSEGQEGFDTEAFF. The CDR3 nucleotides read TGCGCCAGCAGTGAAGGACAGGAAGGTTTCGACACTGAAGCTTTCTTT.

The V and J genes are TRBV20-1 and TRBJ1-1; D is unresolved. Germline V gives CDR1 DFQATT, CDR2 SNEGSKA (reference sequence). V lost 6 bases and J 1 base, leaving 6 bases between the germline ends. The CDR3 has 11 amino acids. CDR3 DNA sequence: TGCAGTGCCGCAGGGAACACTGAAGCTTTCTTT. It translates to CSAAGNTEAFF.

The rearrangement links TRBV4-3 to TRBJ1-2; 10 bases line up with TRBD1. Per germline, CDR1 LGHNA and CDR2 YSLEER. The trim removed 4 bases at V and 5 bases at J, leaving 13 bases unmatched. The CDR3 is 17 amino acids. CDR3 region: CASSPDRGTGDRYGYTF. The CDR3 DNA reads TGCGCCAGCAGCCCGGACCGCGGGACAGGGGATCGGTATGGCTACACCTTC.

The V and J genes are TRBV18 and TRBJ2-5; 13 bases fit TRBD2. J gave up 5 bases and V 8 bases, and 5 bases lay outside the gene matches. This CDR3 is built from 14 residues. The germline gives CDR1 KGHSH, CDR2 LQKENI. Written as DNA, the CDR3 is TGTGCCAGCGTACTAGCGGGAGGGCCGGAGACCCAGTACTTC. It translates to CASVLAGGPETQYF.

The chain couples TRBV28 to TRBJ2-5; weak D call: TRBD1 (6 bases). The germline gives CDR1 MDHEN, CDR2 SYDVKM. CDR3 size: 15 residues. V lost 8 bases and J lost 5, with 21 bases in between. CDR3 DNA sequence: TGTGCCAGCCGCCCTACTAGGGCAGGGGAGGAGACCCAGTACTTC. This translates into CASRPTRAGEETQYF.

V gene TRBV27 combines with J gene TRBJ2-1; TRBD2 might be the D (5 bases). Germline V gene data show CDR1 as MNHEY and CDR2 as SMNVEV (reference sequence). The length of the CDR3 is 14 residues. V lost 1 base to trimming and J lost 14 bases, with 18 bases between them. CDR3 loop: CASSLLIGERKKFF. CDR3 DNA sequence: TGTGCCAGCAGTTTATTAATTGGGGAGCGTAAGAAGTTCTTC.

In DNA, the CDR3 is TGTGCCAGCAGCCGAGACAAAAATGCGGAAGCTTTCTTT. Protein: CASSRDKNAEAFF. The genes are TRBV7-7 and TRBJ1-1, with no clear D. V lost 5 bases to trimming and J lost 8 bases, with 15 bases between them. CDR3 length: 13 residues. Germline values: CDR1 SSHAT, CDR2 FNYEAQ (reference sequence).

The CDR3 nucleotides read TGTGCCAGCAGCGGGGGGGGGCAGGTCCCCTATGGCTACACCTTC. Protein product: CASSGGGQVPYGYTF. The chain has TRBV5-8 and TRBJ1-2; D is possibly TRBD1 (6 bases). The CDR3 sequence is 15 residues long. Germline CDR1 SGHTS, CDR2 YDEGEE. Trimming removed 4 bases from V and 4 bases from J, with 17 bases in between. Full variable domain (rest looked up from reference TRBV5-8 and TRBJ1-2): EAGVTQSPTHLIKTRGQQATLRCSPISGHTSVYWYQQALGLGLQFLLWYDEGEERNRGNFPPRFSGRQFPNYSSELNVNALELEDSALYLCASSGGGQVPYGYTFGSGTRLTVV.

CDR3 DNA sequence: TGTGCCAGCAGCTTGGTATACACTTCACCCCTCCACTTT. It codes for CASSLVYTSPLHF. The chain carries TRBV5-6 and TRBJ1-6; D not resolved. V was shortened by 0 bases and J by 9 bases, with 7 bases between the two germline ends. Germline-derived CDR1 and CDR2 are SGHDT and YYEEEE. The CDR3 sequence is 13 residues long.

The chain uses TRBV6-1 and TRBJ1-2; a weak D match, TRBD1 (6 bases). CDR1 and CDR2 from the germline V gene are MNHNS and SASEGT. The V and J ends lost 6 bases and 5 bases respectively, with 19 bases between them. The length of the CDR3 is 15 residues. CDR3 in DNA: TGTGCCAGCAGGGTGGGTACGGACAGCCAGTATGGCTACACCTTC. Translation: CASRVGTDSQYGYTF.

The chain employs TRBV5-6 and TRBJ1-2; maybe TRBD1 (5 bases). The CDR3 spans 14 residues. Germline lookup yields CDR1 SGHDT and CDR2 YYEEEE. The ends were cut back, 0 bases at V and 3 bases at J, with 9 bases in the middle. CDR3 amino acids: CASSLDQGYYGYTF. The DNA for the CDR3 is TGTGCCAGCAGCTTGGACCAGGGTTACTATGGCTACACCTTC.

V and J are TRBV27 and TRBJ1-5, with D possibly matching TRBD1 (6 bases). The CDR3 sequence is 15 residues long. Germline V gene sequence: CDR1 MNHEY, CDR2 SMNVEV (reference sequence). Trimming removed 6 bases at V and 1 base at J, with 13 bases between. The CDR3 spells CASRTGSSSNQPQHF. CDR3 nucleotide sequence: TGTGCCAGCAGAACAGGGTCGTCGAGCAATCAGCCCCAGCATTTT.